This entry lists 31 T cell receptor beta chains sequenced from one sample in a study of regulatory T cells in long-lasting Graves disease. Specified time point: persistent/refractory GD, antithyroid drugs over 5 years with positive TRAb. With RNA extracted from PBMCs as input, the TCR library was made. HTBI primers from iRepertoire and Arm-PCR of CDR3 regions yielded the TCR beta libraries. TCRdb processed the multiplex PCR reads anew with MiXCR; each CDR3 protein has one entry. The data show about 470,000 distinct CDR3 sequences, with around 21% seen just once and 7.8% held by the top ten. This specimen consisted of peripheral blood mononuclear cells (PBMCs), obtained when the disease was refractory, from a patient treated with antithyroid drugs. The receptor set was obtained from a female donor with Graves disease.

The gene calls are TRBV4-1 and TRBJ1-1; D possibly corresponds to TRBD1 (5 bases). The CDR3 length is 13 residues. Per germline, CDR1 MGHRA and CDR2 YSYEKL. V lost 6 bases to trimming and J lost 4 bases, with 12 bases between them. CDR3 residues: CASRPQGSTEAFF. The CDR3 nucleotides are TGCGCCAGCAGGCCCCAGGGCAGCACTGAAGCTTTCTTT.

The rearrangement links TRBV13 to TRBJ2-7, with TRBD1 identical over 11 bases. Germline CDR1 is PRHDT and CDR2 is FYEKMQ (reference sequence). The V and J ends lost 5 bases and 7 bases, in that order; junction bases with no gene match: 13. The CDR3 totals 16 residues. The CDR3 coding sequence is TGTGCCAGCAGCCAATCCGGGACAGGGGGATCTCGTGAGCAGTACTTC. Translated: CASSQSGTGGSREQYF. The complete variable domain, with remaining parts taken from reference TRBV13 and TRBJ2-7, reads AAGVIQSPRHLIKEKRETATLKCYPIPRHDTVYWYQQGPGQDPQFLISFYEKMQSDKGSIPDRFSAQQFSDYHSELNMSSLELGDSALYFCASSQSGTGGSREQYFGPGTRLTVT.

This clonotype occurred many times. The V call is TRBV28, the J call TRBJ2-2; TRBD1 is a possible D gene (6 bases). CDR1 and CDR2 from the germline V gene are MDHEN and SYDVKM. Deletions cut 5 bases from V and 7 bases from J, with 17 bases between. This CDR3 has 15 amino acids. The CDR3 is CASSPQLTGIGELFF. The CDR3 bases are TGTGCCAGCAGTCCGCAGCTAACAGGGATCGGGGAGCTGTTTTTT.

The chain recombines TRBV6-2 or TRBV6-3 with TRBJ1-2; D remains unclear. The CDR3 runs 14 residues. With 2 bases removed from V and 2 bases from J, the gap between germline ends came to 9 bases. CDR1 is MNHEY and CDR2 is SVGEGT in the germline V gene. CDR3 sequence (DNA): TGTGCCAGCAGTTACCGCCCAGACAACTATGGCTACACCTTC. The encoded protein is CASSYRPDNYGYTF.

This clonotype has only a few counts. In DNA form, the CDR3 reads TGTGCCAGTAGTCACCCCGGGACTAGCATCCAAGAGACCCAGTACTTC. Amino acids: CASSHPGTSIQETQYF. The V and J genes are TRBV19 and TRBJ2-5, with TRBD2 matching 9 bases. V dropped 5 bases and J dropped 1; count of bases not matched to a gene: 8. The CDR3 loop spans 16 amino acids. From germline, CDR1 is LNHDA and CDR2 SQIVND (reference sequence).

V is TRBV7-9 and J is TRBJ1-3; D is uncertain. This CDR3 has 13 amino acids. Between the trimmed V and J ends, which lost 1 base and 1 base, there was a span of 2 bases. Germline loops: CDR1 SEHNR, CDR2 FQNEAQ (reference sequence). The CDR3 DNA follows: TGTGCCAGCAGCTTAGTTTCTGGAAACACCATATATTTT. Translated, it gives CASSLVSGNTIYF.

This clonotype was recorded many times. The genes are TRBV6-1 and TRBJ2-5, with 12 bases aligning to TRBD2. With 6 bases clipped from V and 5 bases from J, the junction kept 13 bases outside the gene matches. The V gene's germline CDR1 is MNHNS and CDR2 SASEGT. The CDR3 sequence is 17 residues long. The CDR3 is CASRTGGLAGGGETQYF. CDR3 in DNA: TGTGCCAGCAGGACCGGCGGGCTAGCGGGAGGGGGGGAGACCCAGTACTTC.

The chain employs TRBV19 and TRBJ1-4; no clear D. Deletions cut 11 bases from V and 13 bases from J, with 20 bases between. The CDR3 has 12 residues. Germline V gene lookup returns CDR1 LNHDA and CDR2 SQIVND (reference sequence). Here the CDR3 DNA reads TGTGCCTCCAGTGATAACCCCGTCCGACTGTTTTTT. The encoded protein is CASSDNPVRLFF.

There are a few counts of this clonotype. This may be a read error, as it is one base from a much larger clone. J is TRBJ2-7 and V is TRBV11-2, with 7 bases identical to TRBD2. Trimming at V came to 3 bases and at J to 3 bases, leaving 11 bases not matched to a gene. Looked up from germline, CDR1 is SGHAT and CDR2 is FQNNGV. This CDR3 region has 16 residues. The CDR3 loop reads CASSFGAETSSYEQYF. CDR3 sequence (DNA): TGTGCCAGCAGCTTCGGGGCCGAGACTAGCAGCTACGAGCAGTACTTC. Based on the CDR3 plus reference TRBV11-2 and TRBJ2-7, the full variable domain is EAGVAQSPRYKIIEKRQSVAFWCNPISGHATLYWYQQILGQGPKLLIQFQNNGVVDDSQLPKDRFSAERLKGVDSTLKIQPAKLEDSAVYLCASSFGAETSSYEQYFGPGTRLTVT.

The CDR3 region has the DNA TGTGCCAGCAGCCGACTAGCGAAGGAGCAGTACTTC. This sequence encodes CASSRLAKEQYF. This rearrangement joins TRBV7-2 to TRBJ2-7; TRBD2 aligns across 8 bases. The germline CDR1 and CDR2 sequences are SGHTA and FQGNSA. Trimming removed 5 bases from V and 7 bases from J; junction bases left unmatched: 4. The CDR3 is 12 amino acids.

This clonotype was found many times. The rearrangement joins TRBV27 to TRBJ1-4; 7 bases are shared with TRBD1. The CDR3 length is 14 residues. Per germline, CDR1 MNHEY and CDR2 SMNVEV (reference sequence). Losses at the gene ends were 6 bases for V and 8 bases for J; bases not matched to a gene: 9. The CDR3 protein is CASSPKGAGEKLFF. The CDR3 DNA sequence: TGTGCCAGCAGCCCAAAGGGGGCGGGGGAAAAACTGTTTTTT.

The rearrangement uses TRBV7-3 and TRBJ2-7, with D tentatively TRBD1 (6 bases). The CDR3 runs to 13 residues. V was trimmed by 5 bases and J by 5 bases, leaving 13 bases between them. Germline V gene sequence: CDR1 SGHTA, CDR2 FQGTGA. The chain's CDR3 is CASSRDIANEQYF. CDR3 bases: TGTGCCAGCAGCCGGGACATTGCTAACGAGCAGTACTTC.

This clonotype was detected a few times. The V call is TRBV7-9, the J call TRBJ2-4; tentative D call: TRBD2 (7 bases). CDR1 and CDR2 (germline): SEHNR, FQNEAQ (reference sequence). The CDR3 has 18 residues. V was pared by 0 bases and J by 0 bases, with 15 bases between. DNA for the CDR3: TGTGCCAGCAGCTTAGCCTTAGGGGGGGTGAGAGCCAAAAACATTCAGTACTTC. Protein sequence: CASSLALGGVRAKNIQYF.

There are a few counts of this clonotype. The CDR3 sequence: CATRSGGPYNEQFF. CDR3 DNA: TGTGCCACCAGGTCAGGGGGCCCCTACAATGAGCAGTTCTTC. The V call is TRBV15, the J call TRBJ2-1; TRBD1 matches 8 bases. The CDR3 totals 14 residues. V shed 6 bases, J shed 2 bases, and the junction held 3 bases outside the gene matches. Germline V lookup: CDR1 LNHNV, CDR2 YYDKDF (reference sequence). Full variable domain (rest looked up from reference TRBV15 and TRBJ2-1): DAMVIQNPRYQVTQFGKPVTLSCSQTLNHNVMYWYQQKSSQAPKLLFHYYDKDFNNEADTPDNFQSRRPNTSFCFLDIRSPGLGDTAMYLCATRSGGPYNEQFFGPGTRLTVL.

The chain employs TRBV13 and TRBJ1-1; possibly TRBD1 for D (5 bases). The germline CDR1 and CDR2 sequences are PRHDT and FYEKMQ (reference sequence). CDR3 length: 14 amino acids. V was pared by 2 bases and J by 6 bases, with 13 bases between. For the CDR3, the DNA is TGTGCCAGCAGCTTACAGGGTTTAATCGCTGAAGCTTTCTTT. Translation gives CASSLQGLIAEAFF.

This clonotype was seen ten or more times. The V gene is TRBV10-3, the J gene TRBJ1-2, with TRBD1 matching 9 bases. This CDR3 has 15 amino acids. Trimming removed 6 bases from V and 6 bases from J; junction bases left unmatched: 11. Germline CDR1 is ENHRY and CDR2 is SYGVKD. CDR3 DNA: TGTGCCATCAGCCTCTGGGACAGGGAGGGAGATGGCTACACCTTC. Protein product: CAISLWDREGDGYTF.

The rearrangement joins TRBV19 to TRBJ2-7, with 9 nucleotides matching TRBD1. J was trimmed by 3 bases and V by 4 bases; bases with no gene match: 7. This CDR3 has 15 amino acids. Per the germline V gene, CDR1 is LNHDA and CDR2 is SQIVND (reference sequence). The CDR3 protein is CASSTQPGQGYEQYF. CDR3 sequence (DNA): TGTGCCAGTAGTACTCAACCGGGACAGGGCTACGAGCAGTACTTC.

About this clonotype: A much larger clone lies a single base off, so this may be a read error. The CDR3 loop reads CASSLHVDTEAFF. The CDR3 nucleotides are TGTGCCAGCTCACTACACGTGGACACTGAAGCTTTCTTT. The chain couples TRBV18 to TRBJ1-1; D unresolved. Germline V gene data show CDR1 as KGHSH and CDR2 as LQKENI. The CDR3 consists of 13 residues. V lost 4 bases to trimming and J lost 3 bases, with 9 bases between them.

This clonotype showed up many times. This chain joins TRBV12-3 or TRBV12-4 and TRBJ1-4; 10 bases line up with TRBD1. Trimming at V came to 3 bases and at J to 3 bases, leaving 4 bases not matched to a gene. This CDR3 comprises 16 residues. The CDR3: CASSFGTGVANEKLFF. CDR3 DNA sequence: TGTGCCAGCAGTTTCGGGACAGGGGTAGCTAATGAAAAACTGTTTTTT.

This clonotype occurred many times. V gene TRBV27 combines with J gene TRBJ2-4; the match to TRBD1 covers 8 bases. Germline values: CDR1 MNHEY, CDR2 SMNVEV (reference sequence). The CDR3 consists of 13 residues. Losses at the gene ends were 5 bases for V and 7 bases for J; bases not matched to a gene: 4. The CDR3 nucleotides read TGTGCCAGCAGTCCGACAGGGGTCAACATTCAGTACTTC. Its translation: CASSPTGVNIQYF.

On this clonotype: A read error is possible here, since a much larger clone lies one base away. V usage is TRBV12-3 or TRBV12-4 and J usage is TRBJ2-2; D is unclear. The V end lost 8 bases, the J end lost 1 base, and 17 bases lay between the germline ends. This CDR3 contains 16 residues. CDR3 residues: CASSPRVKRNTGELFF. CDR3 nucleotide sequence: TGTGCCAGCTCTCCTCGGGTCAAGAGGAACACCGGGGAGCTGTTTTTT.

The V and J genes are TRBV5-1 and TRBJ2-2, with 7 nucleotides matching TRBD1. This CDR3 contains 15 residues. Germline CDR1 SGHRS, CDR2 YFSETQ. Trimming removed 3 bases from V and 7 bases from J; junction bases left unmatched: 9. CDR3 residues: CASSSDRLGYGELFF. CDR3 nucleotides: TGCGCCAGCAGCTCGGACAGGTTGGGATACGGGGAGCTGTTTTTT.

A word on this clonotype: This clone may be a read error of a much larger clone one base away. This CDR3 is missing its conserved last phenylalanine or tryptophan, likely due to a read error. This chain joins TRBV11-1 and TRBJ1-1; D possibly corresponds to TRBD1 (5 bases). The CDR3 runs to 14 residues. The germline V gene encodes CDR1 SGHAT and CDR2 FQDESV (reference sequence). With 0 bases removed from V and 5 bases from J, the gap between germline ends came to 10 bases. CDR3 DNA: TGTGCCAGCAGCTTAGCGGGGGTGGTTACTGAAGCTTTCTGT. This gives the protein CASSLAGVVTEAFC.

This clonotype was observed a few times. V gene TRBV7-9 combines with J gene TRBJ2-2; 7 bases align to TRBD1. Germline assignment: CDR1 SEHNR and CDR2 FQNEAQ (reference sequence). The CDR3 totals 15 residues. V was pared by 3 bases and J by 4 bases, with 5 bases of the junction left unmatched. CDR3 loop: CASSFSGTVTGELFF. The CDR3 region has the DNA TGTGCCAGCAGCTTTTCCGGGACAGTCACCGGGGAGCTGTTTTTT.

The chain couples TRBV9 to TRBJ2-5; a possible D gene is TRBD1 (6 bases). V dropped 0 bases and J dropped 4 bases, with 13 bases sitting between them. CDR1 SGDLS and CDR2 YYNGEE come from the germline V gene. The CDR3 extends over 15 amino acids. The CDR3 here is CASSVGGGVRETQYF. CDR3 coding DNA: TGTGCCAGCAGCGTAGGAGGGGGAGTAAGAGAGACCCAGTACTTC.

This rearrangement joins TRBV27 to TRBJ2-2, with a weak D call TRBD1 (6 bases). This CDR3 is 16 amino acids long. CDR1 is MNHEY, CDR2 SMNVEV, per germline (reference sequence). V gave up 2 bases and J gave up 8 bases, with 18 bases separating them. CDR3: CASSLRQVLPPGELFF. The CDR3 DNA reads TGTGCCAGCAGTTTACGACAGGTTTTGCCTCCGGGGGAGCTGTTTTTT.

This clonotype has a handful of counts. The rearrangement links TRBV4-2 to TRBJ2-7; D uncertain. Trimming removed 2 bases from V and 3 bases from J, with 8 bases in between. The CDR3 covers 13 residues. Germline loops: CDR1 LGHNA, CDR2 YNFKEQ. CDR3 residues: CASSQYINYEQYF. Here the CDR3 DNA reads TGTGCCAGCAGCCAATATATAAACTACGAGCAGTACTTC.

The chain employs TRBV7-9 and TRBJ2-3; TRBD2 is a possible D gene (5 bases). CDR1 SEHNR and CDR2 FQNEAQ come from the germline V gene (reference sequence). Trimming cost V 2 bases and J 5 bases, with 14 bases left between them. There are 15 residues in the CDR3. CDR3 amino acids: CASSLLSGKIDTQYF. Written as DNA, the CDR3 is TGTGCCAGCAGCTTACTTTCCGGGAAGATAGATACGCAGTATTTT.

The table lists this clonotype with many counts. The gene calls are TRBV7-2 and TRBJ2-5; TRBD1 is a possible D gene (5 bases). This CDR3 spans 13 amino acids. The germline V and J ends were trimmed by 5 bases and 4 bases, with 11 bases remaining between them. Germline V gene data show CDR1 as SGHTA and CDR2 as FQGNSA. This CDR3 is CASSPLRGETQYF. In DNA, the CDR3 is TGTGCCAGCAGCCCCCTTAGGGGAGAGACCCAGTACTTC.

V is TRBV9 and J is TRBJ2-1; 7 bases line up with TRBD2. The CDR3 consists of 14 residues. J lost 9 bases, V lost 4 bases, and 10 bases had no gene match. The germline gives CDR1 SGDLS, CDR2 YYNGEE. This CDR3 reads CASSRAGRVGEQFF. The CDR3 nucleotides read TGTGCCAGCAGCCGAGCGGGAAGGGTGGGTGAGCAGTTCTTC. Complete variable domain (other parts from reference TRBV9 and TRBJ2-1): DSGVTQTPKHLITATGQRVTLRCSPRSGDLSVYWYQQSLDQGLQFLIQYYNGEERAKGNILERFSAQQFPDLHSELNLSSLELGDSALYFCASSRAGRVGEQFFGPGTRLTVL.

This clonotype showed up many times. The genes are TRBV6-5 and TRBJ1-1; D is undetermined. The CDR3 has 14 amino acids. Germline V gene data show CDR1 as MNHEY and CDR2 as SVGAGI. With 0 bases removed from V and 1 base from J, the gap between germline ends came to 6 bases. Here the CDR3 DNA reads TGTGCCAGCAGTTACTCAGGAGGGAACACTGAAGCTTTCTTT. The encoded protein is CASSYSGGNTEAFF.